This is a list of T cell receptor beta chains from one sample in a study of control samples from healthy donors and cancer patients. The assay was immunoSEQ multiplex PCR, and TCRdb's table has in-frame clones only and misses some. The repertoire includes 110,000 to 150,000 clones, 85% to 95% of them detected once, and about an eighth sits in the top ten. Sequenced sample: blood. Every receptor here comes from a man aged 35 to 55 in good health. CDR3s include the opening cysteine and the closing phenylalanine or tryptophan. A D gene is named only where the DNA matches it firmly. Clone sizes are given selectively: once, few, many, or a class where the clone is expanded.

CASSRKRSSEAFF	TGTGCCAGCAGCCGAAAGCGGTCCTCTGAAGCTTTCTTT	-	-	TRBV11-1	TRBJ1-1
CASSLAGLAGTKETQYF	TGCGCCAGCAGCTTGGCGGGACTAGCGGGGACAAAAGAGACCCAGTACTTC	-	TRBD2	TRBV5-1	TRBJ2-5
CASSRGYGELFF	TGTGCCAGCAGCAGAGGTTATGGGGAGCTGTTTTTT	-	-	TRBV7-2	TRBJ2-2
CSVEKPPYGYTF	TGCAGCGTTGAAAAGCCGCCCTATGGCTACACCTTC	-	-	TRBV29-1	TRBJ1-2
CASSLTGDTEAFF	TGTGCCAGCAGCCTGACAGGGGACACTGAAGCTTTCTTT	-	TRBD1	TRBV12-3/TRBV12-4	TRBJ1-1
CASSPVGGSRPQHF	TGTGCCAGCAGCCCCGTAGGGGGCAGTAGGCCCCAGCATTTT	few	TRBD1	TRBV28	TRBJ1-5
CATSDFRDRTDTQYF	TGTGCCACCAGTGATTTCCGGGACCGGACAGATACGCAGTATTTT	-	-	TRBV24-1	TRBJ2-3
CASSDTGRDTEAFF	TGTGCCAGCAGTGACACAGGGCGGGACACTGAAGCTTTCTTT	-	-	TRBV2	TRBJ1-1
CASSKQGQRTGELFF	TGTGCCAGCAGCAAACAGGGACAGAGGACCGGGGAGCTGTTTTTT	-	TRBD1	TRBV11-2	TRBJ2-2
CASSLKRAGGEAFF	TGTGCCAGCTCACTGAAGCGGGCAGGGGGCGAAGCTTTCTTT	-	TRBD1	TRBV18	TRBJ1-1
CASSLSGTAPYEQYF	TGTGCCAGCAGTTTATCAGGGACAGCACCCTACGAGCAGTACTTC	-	TRBD1	TRBV27	TRBJ2-7
CASSYSEGGRPEAFF	TGTGCCAGCAGTTACTCTGAGGGGGGGCGGCCGGAAGCTTTCTTT	-	-	TRBV6-5	TRBJ1-1
CASSHSGTGLNYGYTF	TGTGCCAGCAGCCATTCCGGGACAGGGCTTAACTATGGCTACACCTTC	-	TRBD1	TRBV4-2	TRBJ1-2
CASSPLGQGGNEQFF	TGTGCCAGCTCGCCCCTCGGGCAGGGGGGCAATGAGCAGTTCTTC	-	-	TRBV18	TRBJ2-1
CASSLVDTEAFF	TGTGCCAGCAGCTTGGTCGACACTGAAGCTTTCTTT	-	-	TRBV5-6	TRBJ1-1
CASSLTGVLGSNYGYTF	TGCGCCAGCAGCCTTACAGGGGTCCTTGGTTCTAACTATGGCTACACCTTC	-	TRBD1	TRBV4-1	TRBJ1-2
CASSLASGTSGRHNEQFF	TGTGCCAGCAGCTTAGCGTCTGGGACTAGCGGGAGGCACAATGAGCAGTTCTTC	-	TRBD2	TRBV7-2	TRBJ2-1
CASSEPTRGSSTDTQYF	TGTGCCAGCAGTGAACCCACCAGGGGGTCTAGCACAGATACGCAGTATTTT	once	TRBD1	TRBV25-1	TRBJ2-3
CASSQHYEQYF	TGTGCCAGCAGCCAACACTACGAGCAGTACTTC	-	-	TRBV14	TRBJ2-7
CASSYSSEGGYTF	TGTGCCAGCAGTTACTCTTCTGAGGGTGGCTACACCTTC	-	-	TRBV6-6	TRBJ1-2
CASSQPGTAHNEQFF	TGCGCCAGCAGCCAACCCGGGACAGCGCACAATGAGCAGTTCTTC	-	TRBD1	TRBV5-1	TRBJ2-1
CASSKGDRGYGYTF	TGTGCCAGCAGCAAAGGAGACAGGGGATATGGCTACACCTTC	-	-	TRBV21-1	TRBJ1-2
CASSPGGQGAGTQYF	TGTGCCAGCTCACCTGGCGGACAGGGGGCAGGTACGCAGTATTTT	-	TRBD1	TRBV18	TRBJ2-3
CASSYSTGQGSYEQYF	TGTGCCAGCAGTTACTCGACCGGGCAGGGATCCTACGAGCAGTACTTC	-	-	TRBV6-6	TRBJ2-7
CATSDLRRSGTDTQYF	TGTGCCACCAGTGATCTTAGGAGGTCGGGCACAGATACGCAGTATTTT	-	-	TRBV24-1	TRBJ2-3
CASSLGTGNYGYTF	TGTGCCAGCAGCTTGGGCACAGGGAACTATGGCTACACCTTC	-	-	TRBV5-4	TRBJ1-2
CASSFGTGELFF	TGTGCCAGCAGTTTTGGAACCGGGGAGCTGTTTTTT	-	-	TRBV28	TRBJ2-2
CASRPGGVGYGYTF	TGTGCCAGCAGACCGGGGGGGGTAGGCTATGGCTACACCTTC	once	-	TRBV11-2	TRBJ1-2
CASSLKGVGTEAFF	TGTGCCAGCAGCTTGAAAGGGGTCGGCACTGAAGCTTTCTTT	-	-	TRBV5-4	TRBJ1-1
CASSTIRGRREKLFF	TGTGCCAGCAGCACTATCAGGGGGCGCAGGGAAAAACTGTTTTTT	-	TRBD1	TRBV16	TRBJ1-4
CASRLGGANTEAFF	TGCGCCAGCAGGTTAGGAGGTGCGAACACTGAAGCTTTCTTT	-	-	TRBV5-1	TRBJ1-1
CASSSAKAVIYEQYF	TGTGCCAGCAGCTCTGCAAAAGCAGTAATCTACGAGCAGTACTTC	few	-	TRBV5-4	TRBJ2-7
CASSLRDAQGTEAFF	TGTGCCAGCAGCTTAAGGGACGCCCAAGGTACTGAAGCTTTCTTT	once	-	TRBV7-6	TRBJ1-1
CASTGDRGRNTEAFF	TGTGCCAGCACCGGGGACAGGGGCCGGAACACTGAAGCTTTCTTT	-	TRBD1	TRBV5-6	TRBJ1-1
CASSQLPRGLMNTEAFF	TGTGCCAGCAGCCAATTACCCCGGGGACTCATGAACACTGAAGCTTTCTTT	-	-	TRBV5-4	TRBJ1-1
CASSLLQGAGTEAFF	TGCGCCAGCAGCTTGCTACAGGGGGCAGGAACTGAAGCTTTCTTT	-	TRBD1	TRBV5-1	TRBJ1-1
CASSQSPRQGALPLHF	TGTGCCAGCAGCCAATCCCCACGGCAGGGGGCCTTACCCCTCCACTTT	-	TRBD1	TRBV16	TRBJ1-6
CASSVAQGARQTEAFF	TGTGCCAGCAGCGTAGCACAGGGGGCTAGGCAAACTGAAGCTTTCTTT	once	TRBD1	TRBV9	TRBJ1-1
CASSYRTDQPQHF	TGTGCCAGCAGTTACCGGACAGATCAGCCCCAGCATTTT	-	-	TRBV27	TRBJ1-5
CASSLAGMFYEQYF	TGTGCCAGCAGCTTGGCAGGGATGTTCTACGAGCAGTACTTC	-	-	TRBV7-8	TRBJ2-7
CASSPRKGVGYNEQFF	TGTGCCAGCAGCCCCAGGAAGGGGGTAGGGTACAATGAGCAGTTCTTC	-	-	TRBV7-3	TRBJ2-1
CASSLGQGTEAFF	TGTGCCAGCAGCTTAGGACAGGGCACTGAAGCTTTCTTT	-	TRBD1	TRBV7-6	TRBJ1-1
CASSLPGEPQHF	TGCGCCAGCAGCTTGCCCGGGGAGCCCCAGCATTTT	-	-	TRBV5-1	TRBJ1-5
CAISDGTGWNEQFF	TGTGCCATCAGTGACGGGACAGGGTGGAATGAGCAGTTCTTC	-	TRBD1	TRBV10-3	TRBJ2-1
CASSPPGFNTEAFF	TGTGCCAGCAGCCCCCCAGGGTTCAACACTGAAGCTTTCTTT	-	-	TRBV7-2	TRBJ1-1